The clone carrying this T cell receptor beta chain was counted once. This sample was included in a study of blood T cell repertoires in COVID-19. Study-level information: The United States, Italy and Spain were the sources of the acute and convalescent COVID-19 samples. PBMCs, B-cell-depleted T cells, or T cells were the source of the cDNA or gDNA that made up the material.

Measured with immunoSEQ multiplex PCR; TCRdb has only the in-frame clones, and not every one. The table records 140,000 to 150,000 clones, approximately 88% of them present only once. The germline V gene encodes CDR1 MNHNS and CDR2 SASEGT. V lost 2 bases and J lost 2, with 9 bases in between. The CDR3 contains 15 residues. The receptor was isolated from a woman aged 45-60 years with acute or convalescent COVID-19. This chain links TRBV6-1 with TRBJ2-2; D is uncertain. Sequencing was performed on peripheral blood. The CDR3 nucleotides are TGTGCCAGCAGTGAACCGGGTCGAAACACCGGGGAGCTGTTTTTT. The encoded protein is CASSEPGRNTGELFF.